This T cell receptor (beta chain) is drawn from a study of human T cells and chemical hapten exposure. The overall study: Women made up most patients, who had alopecia areata, totalis or universalis.

The CDR3 consists of 12 residues. Trimming pared 4 bases from V and 9 bases from J, leaving 7 bases between. CDR1 is MNHEY and CDR2 is SMNVEV in the germline V gene (reference sequence). TCRdb itself ran the RACE reads through MiXCR, one entry per CDR3 protein. The data contain some 170,000 distinct CDR3 sequences, around 20% of them seen just once; the ten biggest clones take up under 7.5%. Time point given: patch test 1, 2 weeks after DPC sensitization. The treatment here: therapeutic diphenylcyclopropenone sensitization with weekly scalp DPC. Only after blood had been drawn was each patch test applied. This clonotype is medium-sized. Its cognate antigen is unknown. Study-level points and caveats: With regard to DPC sensitization, TCRs above 1 in 1000 frequency did not change.

Source: whole blood, taken in connection with sensitization to the hapten diphenylcyclopropenone (DPC). The chain is built from TRBV27 and TRBJ1-6; weak D call: TRBD1 (5 bases). The receptor's source is a woman between 45 and 60 years old with alopecia areata. Some clones in this sample may be carry-over from other donors' samples. The CDR3 DNA reads as TGTGCCAGCAGTTATGGGACTTCACCCCTCCACTTT. This encodes CASSYGTSPLHF.